Listed below are T cell receptor beta chains from one sample, sequenced in a study of shared clonotypes between healthy human individuals. The data were produced by immunoSEQ multiplex PCR, yet TCRdb's version contains in-frame clones alone and is incomplete. Among around 1.6 million clones listed, 98% were seen once. The sample consisted of naive CD4+ T cells sorted from blood. These receptors all stem from a man aged 25-45 years in good health. The CDR3 runs from the conserved cysteine through the conserved F or W. A D gene is named only where the DNA matches it firmly. Size values are once, few and many counts, or a class for expanded clones, and some rows have none.

d_gene | j_gene | abundance | v_gene | CDR3aa | CDR3nt
. | TRBJ2-5 | . | TRBV7-7 | CASSSHSSQETQYF | TGTGCTAGCAGCTCCCACAGTAGCCAAGAGACCCAGTACTTC
. | TRBJ2-1 | . | TRBV30 | CAWDKTRTSGPYNEQFF | TGTGCCTGGGATAAGACAAGAACTAGTGGGCCCTACAATGAGCAGTTCTTC
. | TRBJ2-7 | . | TRBV6-5 | CASRTTGNSYEQYF | TGTGCCAGCAGAACCACAGGGAACTCCTACGAGCAGTACTTC
. | TRBJ1-4 | . | TRBV7-9 | CASSLDPHEKLFF | TGTGCCAGCAGCTTAGATCCTCATGAAAAACTGTTTTTT
. | TRBJ1-2 | . | TRBV4-1 | CASSARGGDGYTF | TGCGCCAGCAGCGCCCGCGGAGGGGATGGCTACACCTTC
. | TRBJ2-6 | . | TRBV5-6 | CASSLAPWPSGANVLTF | TGTGCCAGCAGCTTGGCCCCCTGGCCCTCTGGGGCCAACGTCCTGACTTTC
. | TRBJ1-2 | . | TRBV5-1 | CASSLGQDLSWDYGYTF | TGCGCCAGCAGCTTGGGACAAGACTTATCCTGGGACTATGGCTACACCTTC
. | TRBJ2-2 | . | TRBV28 | CASIGLVGDRGPIGELFF | TGTGCCAGCATAGGACTGGTAGGAGATCGGGGCCCCATTGGGGAGCTGTTTTTT
. | TRBJ2-2 | . | TRBV5-4 | CASSLGPPTGGELFF | TGTGCCAGCAGCTTGGGGCCCCCAACGGGCGGGGAGCTGTTTTTT
. | TRBJ2-5 | . | TRBV28 | CASMKGRTQYF | TGTGCCAGCATGAAGGGCAGGACCCAGTACTTC
. | TRBJ2-2 | . | TRBV29-1 | CSVLKRDTGELFF | TGCAGCGTTTTAAAGCGGGACACCGGGGAGCTGTTTTTT
. | TRBJ2-1 | . | TRBV28 | CASKTSEAYGNEQFF | TGTGCCAGCAAGACTTCCGAAGCATACGGAAATGAGCAGTTCTTC
. | TRBJ1-1 | once | TRBV27 | CASSDLGGTEAFF | TGTGCCAGCAGCGACTTAGGGGGGACTGAAGCTTTCTTT
TRBD1 | TRBJ1-3 | . | TRBV9 | CASSVENRGSGNTIYF | TGTGCCAGCAGCGTAGAGAACAGGGGCTCTGGAAACACCATATATTTT
. | TRBJ2-4 | . | TRBV7-3 | CASSLYVRGQEVQYF | TGTGCCAGCAGCTTGTATGTCAGGGGACAAGAGGTTCAGTACTTC
TRBD2 | TRBJ2-3 | . | TRBV7-6 | CASSPGLAGGQDTQYF | TGTGCCAGCAGCCCAGGACTAGCGGGAGGGCAGGATACGCAGTATTTT
. | TRBJ1-2 | . | TRBV5-1 | CASSLEALYSHGYTF | TGCGCCAGCAGCTTGGAGGCCTTGTATAGTCACGGCTACACCTTC
. | TRBJ1-2 | . | TRBV6-5 | CASRNGGNYGYTF | TGTGCCAGCAGGAACGGGGGGAACTATGGCTACACCTTC
. | TRBJ2-5 | . | TRBV7-6 | CASSLALGRAVSETQYF | TGTGCCAGCAGCTTAGCGCTAGGCAGGGCTGTGTCTGAGACCCAGTACTTC
. | TRBJ2-7 | . | TRBV18 | CASSDIPGGALDYEQYF | TGTGCCAGCTCTGACATCCCGGGCGGGGCGTTGGACTACGAGCAGTACTTC
. | TRBJ2-7 | . | TRBV18 | CASSPQTQRLASYEQYF | TGTGCCAGCTCACCACAGACGCAGCGGCTAGCCTCCTACGAGCAGTACTTC
TRBD1 | TRBJ2-5 | once | TRBV7-7 | CASSSDRGASETQYF | TGTGCTAGCAGCTCTGACAGGGGTGCATCGGAGACCCAGTACTTC
TRBD1 | TRBJ1-2 | . | TRBV2 | CASSGLLDRDGGYTF | TGTGCCAGCAGCGGATTATTAGACAGGGATGGGGGCTACACCTTC